This T cell receptor beta chain was obtained from a study of technical replicates of blood from a few donors. The method was immunoSEQ multiplex PCR; TCRdb's version includes in-frame clones alone and lacks a portion of them. The data contain around 86,000 clones, roughly 96% of them singletons. There are 16 residues in the CDR3. V trimming: 2 bases; J trimming: 3 bases; junction bases outside the gene matches: 5. The germline V gene encodes CDR1 MNHNS and CDR2 SASEGT. The V call is TRBV6-1, the J call TRBJ2-3; TRBD1 matches at 10 bases. This TCR derives from a human donor in good health. The specimen was T cells isolated from PBMCs. The CDR3 nucleotides read TGTGCCAGCAGTGAATGGACGGACAGGGGGACAGATACGCAGTATTTT. Protein sequence: CASSEWTDRGTDTQYF.